A selection of T cell receptor beta chains follows, all from one sample in a study of T cell changes during pregnancy in multiple sclerosis. The table came from immunoSEQ multiplex PCR; TCRdb's copy has only in-frame clones and leaves some out. Among around 96,000 clones listed, nearly 95% were seen once. The material was peripheral blood, obtained after pregnancy. The receptors were gathered from a female donor in good health, enrolled as a control in a pregnancy study. Both conserved end residues are part of each CDR3. The size field is filled for only some rows; it gives once, few, many or a size class.

v_call	j_call	clone_size	cdr3_aa
TRBV21-1	TRBJ1-1	-	CASSNPLFVLARLVPEAFF
TRBV7-8	TRBJ2-3	-	CASSLGRQGPDTQYF
TRBV20-1	TRBJ2-3	-	CSEIRGDTQYF
TRBV2	TRBJ2-7	-	CASMRQGPGSYEQYF
TRBV27	TRBJ2-2	once	CASNGLGDNSGELFF
TRBV5-1	TRBJ2-1	-	CASSLSGVRASGRAGNEQFF
TRBV7-9	TRBJ2-1	-	CASSYRLAGGPFTPNEQFF
TRBV7-2	TRBJ1-5	-	CASREQGPYSNQPQHF
TRBV27	TRBJ2-3	-	CASSSFGTADTQYF
TRBV5-1	TRBJ2-2	-	CASSLAVGGGPGELFF
TRBV6-5	TRBJ1-5	-	CASSSTGFQPQHF
TRBV4-2	TRBJ1-4	-	CASSQPDRDDEKLFF
TRBV28	TRBJ2-2	-	CASSFTGDTGELFF
TRBV28	TRBJ2-7	-	CASSFRSGPYEQYF
TRBV2	TRBJ2-3	-	CASRATQGQSTDTQYF
TRBV10-1	TRBJ1-2	-	CASAFTGGAHTSYGYTF
TRBV5-4	TRBJ2-3	-	CASSSDRTYTDTQYF
TRBV6-6	TRBJ1-1	-	CASSYPDSVGTEAFF
TRBV4-1	TRBJ2-3	-	CASSQVLADSTDTQYF
TRBV21-1	TRBJ2-1	-	CASSKADSGDEDEQFF
TRBV10-3	TRBJ2-3	-	CAISETGADTQYF
TRBV19	TRBJ2-5	-	CASSIDSSSGRALETQYF
TRBV6-6	TRBJ1-2	-	CASGTDRADGYTF
TRBV5-8	TRBJ2-7	-	CASSTPRDRGKSSKYF
TRBV28	TRBJ1-1	-	CASSNSGRWGEAFF
TRBV28	TRBJ2-1	-	CASSWGSPWAGGSNNEQFF
TRBV2	TRBJ1-4	-	CASSARGQATNEKLFF
TRBV6-6	TRBJ2-7	-	CASSYERGAYEQYF
TRBV4-1	TRBJ2-1	-	CASSQDSSTYNEQFF
TRBV11-3	TRBJ2-7	-	CASSLDNEQYF
TRBV5-1	TRBJ2-2	once	CASSLPSGSTGELFF
TRBV4-2	TRBJ1-2	-	CASSQEDSSAEANYGYTF
TRBV7-2	TRBJ2-3	few	CASSLGLIAATDTQYF
TRBV7-9	TRBJ1-2	once	CASSLWQGSDGYTF
TRBV28	TRBJ2-5	-	CASSLRQETQYF
TRBV4-2	TRBJ2-5	once	CASSRDITGTSGRETQYF
TRBV19	TRBJ2-7	once	CASSLHGQGAYAYEQYF
TRBV25-1	TRBJ2-3	-	CASSQVGTGKAQYF
TRBV6-1	TRBJ2-7	few	CASSEAPIDSYEQYF
TRBV5-1	TRBJ2-1	-	CASSLVPGLAAGLNEQFF
TRBV4-2	TRBJ1-4	-	CASEQGGQHNEKLFF
TRBV14	TRBJ2-7	once	CASSPTARGLGEQYF
TRBV25-1	TRBJ2-1	-	CASRGDYTYNEQFF